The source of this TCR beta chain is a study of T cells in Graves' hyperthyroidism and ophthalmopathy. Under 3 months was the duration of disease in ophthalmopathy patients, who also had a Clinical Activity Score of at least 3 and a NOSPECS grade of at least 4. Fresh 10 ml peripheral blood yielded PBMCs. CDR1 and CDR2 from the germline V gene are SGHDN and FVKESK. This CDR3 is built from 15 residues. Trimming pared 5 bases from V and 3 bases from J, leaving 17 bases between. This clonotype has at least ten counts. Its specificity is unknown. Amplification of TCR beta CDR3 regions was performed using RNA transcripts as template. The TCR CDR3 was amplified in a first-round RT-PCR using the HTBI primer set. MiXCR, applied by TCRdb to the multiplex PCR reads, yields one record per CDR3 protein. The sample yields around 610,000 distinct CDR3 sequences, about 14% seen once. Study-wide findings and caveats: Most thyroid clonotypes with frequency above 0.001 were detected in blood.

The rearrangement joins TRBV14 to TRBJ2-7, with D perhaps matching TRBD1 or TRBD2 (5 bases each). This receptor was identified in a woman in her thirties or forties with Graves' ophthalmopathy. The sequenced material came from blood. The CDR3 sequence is CASSSTVGGYYEQYF. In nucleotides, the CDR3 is TGTGCCAGCAGCTCTACAGTTGGGGGATACTACGAGCAGTACTTC.